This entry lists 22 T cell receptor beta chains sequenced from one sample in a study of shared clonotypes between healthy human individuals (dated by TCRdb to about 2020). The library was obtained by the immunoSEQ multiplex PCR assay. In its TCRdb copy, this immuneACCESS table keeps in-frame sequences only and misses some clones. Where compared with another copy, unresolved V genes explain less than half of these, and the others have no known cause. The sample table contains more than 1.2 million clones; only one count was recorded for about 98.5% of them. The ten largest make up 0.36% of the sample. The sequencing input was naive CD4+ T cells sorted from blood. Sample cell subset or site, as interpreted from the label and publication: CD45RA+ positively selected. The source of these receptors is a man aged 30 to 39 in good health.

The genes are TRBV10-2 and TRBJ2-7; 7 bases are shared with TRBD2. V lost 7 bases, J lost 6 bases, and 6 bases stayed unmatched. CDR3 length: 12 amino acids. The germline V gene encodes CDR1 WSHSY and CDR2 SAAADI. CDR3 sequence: CASTRGGGEQYF. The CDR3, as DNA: TGCGCCAGCACACGGGGCGGGGGCGAGCAGTACTTC.

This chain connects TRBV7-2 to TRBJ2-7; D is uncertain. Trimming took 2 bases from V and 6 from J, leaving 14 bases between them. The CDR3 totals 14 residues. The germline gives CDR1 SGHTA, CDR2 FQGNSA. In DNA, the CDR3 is TGTGCCAGCAGCTTAAAGTTCGCCTTCTCCGAGCAGTACTTC. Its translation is CASSLKFAFSEQYF.

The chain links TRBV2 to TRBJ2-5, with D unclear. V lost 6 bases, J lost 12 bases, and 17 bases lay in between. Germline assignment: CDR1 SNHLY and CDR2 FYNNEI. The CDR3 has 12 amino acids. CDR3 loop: CASRVLAEAKYF. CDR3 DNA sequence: TGTGCCAGCAGGGTTTTGGCCGAGGCCAAGTACTTC.

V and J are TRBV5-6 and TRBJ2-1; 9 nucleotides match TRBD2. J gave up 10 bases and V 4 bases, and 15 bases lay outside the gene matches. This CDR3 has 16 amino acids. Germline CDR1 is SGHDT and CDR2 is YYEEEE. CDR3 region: CASSPHGAGGSGEQFF. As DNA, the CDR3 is TGTGCCAGCAGCCCCCACGGGGCGGGAGGGAGTGGAGAGCAGTTCTTC.

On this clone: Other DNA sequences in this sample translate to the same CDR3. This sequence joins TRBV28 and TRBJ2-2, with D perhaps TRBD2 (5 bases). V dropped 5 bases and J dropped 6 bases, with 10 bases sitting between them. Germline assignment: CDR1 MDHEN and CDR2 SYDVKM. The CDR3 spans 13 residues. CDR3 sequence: CASSLGVPGELFF. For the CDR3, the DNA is TGTGCCAGCAGTCTGGGAGTACCCGGGGAGCTGTTTTTT.

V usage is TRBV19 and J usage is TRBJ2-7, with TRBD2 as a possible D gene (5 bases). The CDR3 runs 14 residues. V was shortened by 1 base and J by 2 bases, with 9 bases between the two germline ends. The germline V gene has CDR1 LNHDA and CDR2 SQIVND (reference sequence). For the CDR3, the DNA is TGTGCCAGTAGTATAGTCGGGAACACCTACGAGCAGTACTTC. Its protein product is CASSIVGNTYEQYF.

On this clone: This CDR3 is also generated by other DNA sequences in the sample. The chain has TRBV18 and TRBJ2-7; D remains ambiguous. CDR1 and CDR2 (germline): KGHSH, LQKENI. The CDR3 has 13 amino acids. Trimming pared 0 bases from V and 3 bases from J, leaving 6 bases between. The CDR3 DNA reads TGTGCCAGCTCACCACCGTCAGTCTACGAGCAGTACTTC. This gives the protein CASSPPSVYEQYF.

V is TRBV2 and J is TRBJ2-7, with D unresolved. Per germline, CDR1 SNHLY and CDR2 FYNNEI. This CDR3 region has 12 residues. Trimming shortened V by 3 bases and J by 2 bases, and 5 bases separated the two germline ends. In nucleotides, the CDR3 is TGTGCCAGCAGTGACAGTCCCTACGAGCAGTACTTC. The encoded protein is CASSDSPYEQYF.

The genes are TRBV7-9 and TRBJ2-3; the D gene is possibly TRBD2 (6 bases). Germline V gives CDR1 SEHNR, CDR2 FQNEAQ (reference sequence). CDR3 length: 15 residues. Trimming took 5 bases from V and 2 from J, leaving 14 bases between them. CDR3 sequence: CASSRIREATDTQYF. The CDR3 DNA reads TGTGCCAGCAGCCGAATCAGGGAGGCCACAGATACGCAGTATTTT.

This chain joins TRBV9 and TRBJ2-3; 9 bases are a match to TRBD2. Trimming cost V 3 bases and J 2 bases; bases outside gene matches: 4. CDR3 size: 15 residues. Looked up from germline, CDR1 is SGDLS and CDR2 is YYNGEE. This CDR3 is CASSATSGPTDTQYF. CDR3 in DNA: TGTGCCAGCAGCGCCACTAGCGGGCCCACAGATACGCAGTATTTT.

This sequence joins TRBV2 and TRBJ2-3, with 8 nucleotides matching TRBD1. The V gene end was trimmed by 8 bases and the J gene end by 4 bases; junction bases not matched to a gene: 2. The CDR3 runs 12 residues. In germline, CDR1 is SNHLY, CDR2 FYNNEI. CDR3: CASGGQADTQYF. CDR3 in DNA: TGTGCCAGCGGGGGACAGGCAGATACGCAGTATTTT.

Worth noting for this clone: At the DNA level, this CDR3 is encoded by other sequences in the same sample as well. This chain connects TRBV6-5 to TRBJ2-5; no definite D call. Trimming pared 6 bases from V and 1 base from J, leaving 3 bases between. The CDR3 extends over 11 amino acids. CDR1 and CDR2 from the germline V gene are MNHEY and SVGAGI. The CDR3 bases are TGTGCCAGCAGATTCCAAGAGACCCAGTACTTC. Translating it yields CASRFQETQYF.

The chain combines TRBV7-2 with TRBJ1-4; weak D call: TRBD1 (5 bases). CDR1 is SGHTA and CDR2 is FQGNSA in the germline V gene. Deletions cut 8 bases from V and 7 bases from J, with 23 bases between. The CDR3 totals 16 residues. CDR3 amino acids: CASRLGGGREGEKLFF. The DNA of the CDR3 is TGTGCCAGCCGATTGGGGGGAGGCAGGGAAGGTGAAAAACTGTTTTTT.

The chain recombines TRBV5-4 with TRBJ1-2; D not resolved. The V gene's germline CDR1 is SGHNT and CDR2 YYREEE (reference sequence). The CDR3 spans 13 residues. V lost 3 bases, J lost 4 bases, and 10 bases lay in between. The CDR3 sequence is CASSSPLRYGYTF. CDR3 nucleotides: TGTGCCAGCAGCTCTCCGTTGCGCTATGGCTACACCTTC.

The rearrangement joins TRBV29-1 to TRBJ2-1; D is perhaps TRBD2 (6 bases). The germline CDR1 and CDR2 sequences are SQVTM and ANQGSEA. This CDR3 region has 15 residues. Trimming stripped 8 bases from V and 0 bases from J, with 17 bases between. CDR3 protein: CSTHGSVSSYNEQFF. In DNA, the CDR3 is TGCAGCACCCACGGGAGCGTCAGCTCCTACAATGAGCAGTTCTTC.

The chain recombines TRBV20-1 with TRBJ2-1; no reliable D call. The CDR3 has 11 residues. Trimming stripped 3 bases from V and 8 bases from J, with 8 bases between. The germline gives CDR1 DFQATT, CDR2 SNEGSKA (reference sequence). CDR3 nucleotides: TGCAGTGCTAGGGTTATACATGAGCAGTTCTTC. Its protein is CSARVIHEQFF.

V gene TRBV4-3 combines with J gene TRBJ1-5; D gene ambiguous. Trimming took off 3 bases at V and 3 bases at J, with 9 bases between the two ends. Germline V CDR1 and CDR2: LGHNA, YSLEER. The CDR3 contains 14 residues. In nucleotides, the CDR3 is TGCGCCAGCAGCCAGCAGTTTGCCAATCAGCCCCAGCATTTT. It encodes CASSQQFANQPQHF.

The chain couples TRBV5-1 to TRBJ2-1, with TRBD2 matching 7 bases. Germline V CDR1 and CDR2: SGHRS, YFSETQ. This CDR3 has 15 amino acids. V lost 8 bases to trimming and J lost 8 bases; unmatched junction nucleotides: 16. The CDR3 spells CASRRRGSIKDEQFF. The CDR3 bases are TGCGCCAGTCGGAGACGCGGGAGTATCAAGGATGAGCAGTTCTTC.

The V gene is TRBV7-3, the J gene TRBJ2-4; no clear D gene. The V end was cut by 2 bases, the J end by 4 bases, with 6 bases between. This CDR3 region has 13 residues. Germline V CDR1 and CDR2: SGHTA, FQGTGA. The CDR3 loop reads CASSLHGKNIQYF. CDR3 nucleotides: TGTGCCAGCAGCTTACACGGAAAAAACATTCAGTACTTC.

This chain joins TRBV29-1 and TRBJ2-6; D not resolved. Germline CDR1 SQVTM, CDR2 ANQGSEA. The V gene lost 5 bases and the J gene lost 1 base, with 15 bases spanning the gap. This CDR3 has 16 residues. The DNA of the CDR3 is TGCAGCGTTTTTAGGGCCCAGAGGTCTGGGGCCAACGTCCTGACTTTC. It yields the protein CSVFRAQRSGANVLTF. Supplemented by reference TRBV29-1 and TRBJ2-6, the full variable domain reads SAVISQKPSRDICQRGTSLTIQCQVDSQVTMMFWYRQQPGQSLTLIATANQGSEATYESGFVIDKFPISRPNLTFSTLTVSNMSPEDSSIYLCSVFRAQRSGANVLTFGAGSRLTVL.

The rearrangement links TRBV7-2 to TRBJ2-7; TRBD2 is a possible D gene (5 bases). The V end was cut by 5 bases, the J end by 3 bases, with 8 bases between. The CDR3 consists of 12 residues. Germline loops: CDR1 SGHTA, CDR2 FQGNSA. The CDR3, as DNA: TGTGCCAGCAGCGCCACTAGCTACGAGCAGTACTTC. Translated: CASSATSYEQYF. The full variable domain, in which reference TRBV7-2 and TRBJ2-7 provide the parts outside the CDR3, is GAGVSQSPSNKVTEKGKDVELRCDPISGHTALYWYRQSLGQGLEFLIYFQGNSAPDKSGLPSDRFSAERTGGSVSTLTIQRTQQEDSAVYLCASSATSYEQYFGPGTRLTVT.

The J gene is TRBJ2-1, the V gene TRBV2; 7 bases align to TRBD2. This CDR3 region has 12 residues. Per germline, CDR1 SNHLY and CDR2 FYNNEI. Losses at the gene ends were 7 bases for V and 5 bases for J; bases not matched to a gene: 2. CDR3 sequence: CASNLADNEQFF. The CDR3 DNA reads TGTGCCAGCAACCTAGCGGACAATGAGCAGTTCTTC.